The following is a T cell receptor (beta chain) sequence with its context. Its cognate antigen is unknown. Losses at the gene ends were 5 bases for V and 1 base for J; bases not matched to a gene: 9. CDR3 length: 17 amino acids. Germline V gene data show CDR1 as SEHNR and CDR2 as FQNEAQ (reference sequence). Donation came from healthy HIV-negative adults that had no recent acute infections or vaccinations. The entry originates in a study of shared clonotypes between healthy human individuals. The wider study: Contributing individuals were a couple of females and a few males aged 18 to 49. General study findings and limits: What naive subsets generally showed was a larger estimated richness than memory subsets showed.

Assay: immunoSEQ multiplex PCR; the TCRdb copy retains only in-frame clones and omits some. The sample carries approximately 2.1 million clones, 85% to 95% recorded once. V usage is TRBV7-9 and J usage is TRBJ1-5; 9 bases are shared with TRBD1. The sample taken for sequencing was naive CD4+ T cells from PBMCs. Subset denoted: CD45RA+ positively selected. The TCR originated in a man in his late teens or twenties in good health. Some clones in this sample may be carry-over from other donors' samples. Written as DNA, the CDR3 is TGTGCCAGCAGCGTCCACCGGACAGGGGAAAGCAATCAGCCCCAGCATTTT. Its translation is CASSVHRTGESNQPQHF.